The 4 T cell receptor beta chains reported below all come from one sample, sequenced in a study of Ad26.COV2.S vaccination and SARS-CoV-2 variants (dated by TCRdb to about 2021). The sample's treatment or condition, from its label and the paper: around 19 received Ad26.COV2.S at low or high dose, single or two shots; about five received placebo; per-sample allocation not given. Repertoires of vaccine and placebo recipients were sequenced from samples taken on day 63 after the first injection. The library was produced with the immunoSEQ multiplex PCR assay. This immuneACCESS table, as held by TCRdb, lists in-frame sequences with V and J called but not all clones. Of the missing ones, under half trace to an unresolved V gene in checked studies; the others have no known cause. The sample includes hundreds of thousands of clones, with roughly nine tenths observed a single time. The ten top clones hold about 2.7% of the sample.

This sample comprised peripheral blood, obtained in a trial of Ad26.COV2.S vaccine versus placebo. Receptor source: a person between 18 and 59 years old who received the Ad26.COV2.S COVID-19 vaccine or a placebo.

The V gene is TRBV5-5, the J gene TRBJ2-1, with 7 nucleotides matching TRBD1. CDR1 is SGHKS and CDR2 is YYEKEE in the germline V gene (reference sequence). This CDR3 spans 16 amino acids. V dropped 0 bases and J dropped 4; count of bases not matched to a gene: 7. CDR3 in DNA: TGTGCCAGCAGCTTGGCTTGGGGGACAGCTTACAATGAGCAGTTCTTC. Translating gives CASSLAWGTAYNEQFF.

V usage is TRBV7-2 and J usage is TRBJ2-5; D is unresolved. From germline, CDR1 is SGHTA and CDR2 FQGNSA. This CDR3 has 14 residues. Trimming pared 1 base from V and 5 bases from J, leaving 11 bases between. The CDR3 loop reads CASSLEVGLETQYF. In DNA, the CDR3 is TGTGCCAGCAGCTTAGAAGTGGGGTTGGAGACCCAGTACTTC.

V and J are TRBV12-3 or TRBV12-4 and TRBJ1-5; D gene unclear. The CDR3 covers 13 residues. V was clipped by 3 bases and J by 4 bases, with 7 bases between them. The CDR3 coding sequence is TGTGCCAGCAGTTTCGAGGGAAATCAGCCCCAGCATTTT. This encodes CASSFEGNQPQHF.

As concerns this clone: The sample carries other DNA sequences with the same CDR3. In DNA form, the CDR3 reads TGTGCCAGCAGCTTAGACAGGGGGGATACGCAGTATTTT. Its protein is CASSLDRGDTQYF. The gene calls are TRBV7-3 and TRBJ2-3; TRBD1 matches at 9 bases. V lost 2 bases, J lost 6 bases, and 0 bases stayed unmatched. The CDR3 is 13 residues long. Germline loops: CDR1 SGHTA, CDR2 FQGTGA.